This T cell receptor beta chain was sequenced during a study of cytomegalovirus exposure and HLA in healthy donors. General study points: Rare sequences made up most TCRs, while some public TCRs were found in many donors.

PCR primers comprised 60 Vbeta and 13 Jbeta primers. Repertoires were generated with immunoSEQ multiplex PCR, while TCRdb's copy carries only in-frame clones and drops some. The sample includes 130,000 or so clones, 75% of them seen just once. This CDR3 contains 16 residues. Trimming took off 3 bases at V and 4 bases at J, with 17 bases between the two ends. Germline V CDR1 and CDR2: SGHAT, FQNNGV. The table lists this clone with a few counts. Its target is not known. Sequencing was carried out using PBMCs. This chain joins TRBV11-2 and TRBJ2-3, with D perhaps matching TRBD2 (7 bases). The source is a man aged 35 to 55 in good health and CMV-seronegative. For the CDR3, the DNA is TGTGCCAGCAGCTTTTTCTTAGGGGGGGCGGCAGATACGCAGTATTTT. It yields the protein CASSFFLGGAADTQYF.